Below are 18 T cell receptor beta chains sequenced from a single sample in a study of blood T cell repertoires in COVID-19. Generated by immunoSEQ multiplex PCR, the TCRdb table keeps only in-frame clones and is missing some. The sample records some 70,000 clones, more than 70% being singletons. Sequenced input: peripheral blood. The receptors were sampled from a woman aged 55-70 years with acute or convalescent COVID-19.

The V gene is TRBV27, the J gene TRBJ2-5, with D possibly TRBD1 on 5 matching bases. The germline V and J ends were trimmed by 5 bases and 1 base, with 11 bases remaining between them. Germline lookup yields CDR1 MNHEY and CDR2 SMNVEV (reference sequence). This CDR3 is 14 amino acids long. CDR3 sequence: CASSIQGGQETQYF. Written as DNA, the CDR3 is TGTGCCAGCAGTATTCAGGGCGGCCAAGAGACCCAGTACTTC.

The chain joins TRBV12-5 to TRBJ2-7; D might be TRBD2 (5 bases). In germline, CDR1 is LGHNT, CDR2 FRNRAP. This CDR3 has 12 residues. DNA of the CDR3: TGTGCCTCAACCGGGGTTTCCTACGAGCAGTACTTC. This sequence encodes CASTGVSYEQYF. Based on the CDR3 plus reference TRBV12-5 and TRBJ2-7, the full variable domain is DARVTQTPRHKVTEMGQEVTMRCQPILGHNTVFWYRQTMMQGLELLAYFRNRAPLDDSGMPKDRFSAEMPDATLATLKIQPSEPRDSAVYFCASTGVSYEQYFGPGTRLTVT.

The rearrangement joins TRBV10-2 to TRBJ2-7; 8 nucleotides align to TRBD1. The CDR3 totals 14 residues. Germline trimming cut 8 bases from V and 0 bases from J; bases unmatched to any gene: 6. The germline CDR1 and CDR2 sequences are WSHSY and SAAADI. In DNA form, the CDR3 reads TGCGCCAGCCTACGGACAGGGAGCTCCTACGAGCAGTACTTC. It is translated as CASLRTGSSYEQYF.

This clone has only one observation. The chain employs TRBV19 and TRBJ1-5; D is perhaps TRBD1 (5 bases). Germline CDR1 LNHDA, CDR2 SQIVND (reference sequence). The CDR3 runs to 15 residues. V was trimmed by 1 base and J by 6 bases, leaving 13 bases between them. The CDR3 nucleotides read TGTGCCAGTAGTATAGGGTCTCGGGGGACTCAGCCCCAGCATTTT. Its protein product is CASSIGSRGTQPQHF.

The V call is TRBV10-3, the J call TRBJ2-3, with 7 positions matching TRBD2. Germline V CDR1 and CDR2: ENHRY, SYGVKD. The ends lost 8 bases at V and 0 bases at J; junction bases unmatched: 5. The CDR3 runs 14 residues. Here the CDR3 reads CAIQAGTSTDTQYF. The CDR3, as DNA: TGTGCCATCCAAGCGGGGACTAGCACAGATACGCAGTATTTT.

In DNA form, the CDR3 reads TGTGCCAGCTCACCCTATCAGGGGGCGCTCACTGAAGCTTTCTTT. This codes for CASSPYQGALTEAFF. J is TRBJ1-1 and V is TRBV18; 8 bases match TRBD1. The CDR3 length is 15 residues. CDR1 and CDR2 (germline): KGHSH, LQKENI. V was clipped by 3 bases and J by 4 bases; unmatched bases: 7. The entire variable domain, with the rest obtained from reference TRBV18 and TRBJ1-1, is as follows: NAGVMQNPRHLVRRRGQEARLRCSPMKGHSHVYWYRQLPEEGLKFMVYLQKENIIDESGMPKERFSAEFPKEGPSILRIQQVVRGDSAAYFCASSPYQGALTEAFFGQGTRLTVV.

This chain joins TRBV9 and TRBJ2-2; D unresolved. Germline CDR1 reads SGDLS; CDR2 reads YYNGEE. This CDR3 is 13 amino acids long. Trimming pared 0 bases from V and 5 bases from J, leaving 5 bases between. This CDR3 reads CASSVAVTGELFF. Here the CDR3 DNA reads TGTGCCAGCAGCGTAGCGGTTACCGGGGAGCTGTTTTTT.

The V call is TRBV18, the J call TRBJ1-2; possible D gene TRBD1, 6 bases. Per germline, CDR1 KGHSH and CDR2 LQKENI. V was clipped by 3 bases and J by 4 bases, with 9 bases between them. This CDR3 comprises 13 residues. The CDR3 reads CASSPDSAYGYTF. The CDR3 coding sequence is TGTGCCAGCTCACCGGACAGCGCCTATGGCTACACCTTC.

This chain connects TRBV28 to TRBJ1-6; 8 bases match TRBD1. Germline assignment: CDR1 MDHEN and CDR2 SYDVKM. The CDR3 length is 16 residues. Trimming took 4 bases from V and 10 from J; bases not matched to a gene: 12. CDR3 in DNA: TGTGCCAGCAGTTCCCCGGACAGGGCCTTGGTGTCACCCCTCCACTTT. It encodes CASSSPDRALVSPLHF.

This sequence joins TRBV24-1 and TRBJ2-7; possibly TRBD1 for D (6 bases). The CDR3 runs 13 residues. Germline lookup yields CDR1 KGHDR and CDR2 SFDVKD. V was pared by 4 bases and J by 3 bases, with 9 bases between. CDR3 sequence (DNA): TGTGCCACCAGTGACGCGACAGGCTACGAGCAGTACTTC. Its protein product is CATSDATGYEQYF.

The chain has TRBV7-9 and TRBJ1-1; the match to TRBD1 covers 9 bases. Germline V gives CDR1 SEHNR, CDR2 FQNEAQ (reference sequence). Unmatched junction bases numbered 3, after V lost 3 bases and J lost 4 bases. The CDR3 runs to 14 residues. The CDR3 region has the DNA TGTGCCAGCAGCTTGGACAGGGGCAGCACTGAAGCTTTCTTT. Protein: CASSLDRGSTEAFF.

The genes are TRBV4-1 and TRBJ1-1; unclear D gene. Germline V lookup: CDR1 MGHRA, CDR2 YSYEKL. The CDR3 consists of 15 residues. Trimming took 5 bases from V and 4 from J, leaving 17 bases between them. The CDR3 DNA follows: TGCGCCAGCAGCTTAGTAGGGAGGAAAAGCACTGAAGCTTTCTTT. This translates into CASSLVGRKSTEAFF.

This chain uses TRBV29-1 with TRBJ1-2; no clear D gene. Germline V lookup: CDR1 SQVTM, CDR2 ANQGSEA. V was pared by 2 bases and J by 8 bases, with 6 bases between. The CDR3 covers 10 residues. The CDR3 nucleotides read TGCAGCGTTGAAACGGGGGGCTACACCTTC. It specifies CSVETGGYTF.

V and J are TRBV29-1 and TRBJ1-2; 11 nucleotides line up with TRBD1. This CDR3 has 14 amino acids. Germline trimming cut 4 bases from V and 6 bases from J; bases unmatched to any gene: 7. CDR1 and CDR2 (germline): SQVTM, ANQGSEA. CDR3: CSVADRGRSDGYTF. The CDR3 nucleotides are TGCAGCGTTGCGGACAGGGGGCGGTCGGATGGCTACACCTTC.

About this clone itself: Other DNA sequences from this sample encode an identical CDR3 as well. The CDR3 bases are TGCGCCAGCAGCCCCGGGGGGGCCGAAGAGACCCAGTACTTC. Translating it yields CASSPGGAEETQYF. The chain uses TRBV5-1 and TRBJ2-5; 8 bases fit TRBD2. With V trimmed by 4 bases and J by 3 bases, 5 bases remained unmatched. This CDR3 spans 14 amino acids. Germline CDR1 reads SGHRS; CDR2 reads YFSETQ.

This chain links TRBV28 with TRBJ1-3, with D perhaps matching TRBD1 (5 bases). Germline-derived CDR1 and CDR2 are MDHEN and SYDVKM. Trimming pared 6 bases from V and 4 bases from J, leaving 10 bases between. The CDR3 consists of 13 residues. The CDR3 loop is CASSLGPGNTIYF. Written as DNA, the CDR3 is TGTGCCAGCAGCCTGGGGCCAGGAAACACCATATATTTT. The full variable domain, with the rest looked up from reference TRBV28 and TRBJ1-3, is DVKVTQSSRYLVKRTGEKVFLECVQDMDHENMFWYRQDPGLGLRLIYFSYDVKMKEKGDIPEGYSVSREKKERFSLILESASTNQTSMYLCASSLGPGNTIYFGEGSWLTVV.

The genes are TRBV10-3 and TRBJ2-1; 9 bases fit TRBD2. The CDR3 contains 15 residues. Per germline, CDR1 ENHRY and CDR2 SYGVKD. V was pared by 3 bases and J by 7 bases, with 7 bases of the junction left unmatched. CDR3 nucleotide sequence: TGTGCCATCAGTGATGGCCTAGCGGGGAAGAATGAGCAGTTCTTC. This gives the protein CAISDGLAGKNEQFF.

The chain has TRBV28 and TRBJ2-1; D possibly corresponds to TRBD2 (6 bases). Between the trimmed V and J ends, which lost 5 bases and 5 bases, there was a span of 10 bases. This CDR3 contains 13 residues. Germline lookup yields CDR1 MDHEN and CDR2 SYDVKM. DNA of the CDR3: TGTGCCAGCAGTCGGGACTCAAACAATGAGCAGTTCTTC. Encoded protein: CASSRDSNNEQFF.